Detailed here is one T cell receptor (beta chain). The antigen is not known. Since a much larger clone is just one base distant, this may be a read error. From RNA transcripts, TCR beta CDR3 regions were amplified. Researchers ran a first-round RT-PCR on the TCR CDR3 using the HTBI primer set. TCRdb used MiXCR to reprocess the multiplex PCR reads, holding one entry per CDR3 protein. The sample holds 350,000 to 400,000 distinct CDR3 sequences; over 15% are singletons and the top ten take 3.7%. The record originates from a study of T cells in Graves' hyperthyroidism and ophthalmopathy. Looking at the study overall: Before any treatment, at initial diagnosis, peripheral blood was collected. Overall study results and limits: Blood held most thyroid clonotypes expanded above 0.001 frequency. Ophthalmopathy got predicted by the model a median 6.5 months before its onset.

Using around 10 ml of fresh peripheral blood, PBMCs were prepared. Germline CDR1 and CDR2: MNHNS and SASEGT. The CDR3 length is 12 residues. The clonotype was recovered from a woman younger than 30 with Graves' hyperthyroidism. V usage is TRBV6-1 and J usage is TRBJ2-5; D is undetermined. The material sequenced was blood. The CDR3: CASSPLAETKYF. The CDR3 coding sequence is TGTGCCAGCAGTCCCCTGGCCGAGACCAAGTACTTC.